A selection of T cell receptor beta chains follows, all from one sample in a study of blood T cell repertoires in COVID-19. Sequencing used immunoSEQ multiplex PCR; TCRdb keeps in-frame clones, though not all of them. The sample shows 250,000 to 300,000 clones, 89% of them seen only once. Sequencing was performed on peripheral blood. The receptors shown here come from a woman aged 40 to 50 who had recovered from COVID-19. CDR3s include the opening cysteine and the closing phenylalanine or tryptophan. D genes are given only for firm matches. Expanded clones are given a class, and other clones once, few, many or no size at all.

J: TRBJ1-5
V: TRBV5-5
size: few
D: NA
CDR3: CASSLWPYSNQPQHF
DNA: TGTGCCAGCAGCTTGTGGCCTTATAGCAATCAGCCCCAGCATTTT

J: TRBJ2-1
V: TRBV6-5
size: NA
D: TRBD2
CDR3: CASSSLTSGRAMQFF
DNA: TGTGCCAGCAGTTCCTTGACTAGCGGGAGGGCCATGCAGTTCTTC

J: TRBJ2-1
V: TRBV29-1
size: NA
D: TRBD2
CDR3: CSADSSGIGSEQFF
DNA: TGCAGCGCTGATTCCAGCGGGATTGGTAGTGAGCAGTTCTTC

J: TRBJ1-5
V: TRBV6-5
size: NA
D: TRBD1
CDR3: CASSYSRDRGNQPQHF
DNA: TGTGCCAGCAGTTACTCGAGGGACAGGGGAAATCAGCCCCAGCATTTT

J: TRBJ2-3
V: TRBV24-1
size: NA
D: TRBD1
CDR3: CATSDRGQVEDTQYF
DNA: TGTGCCACCAGTGACCGAGGACAGGTCGAAGATACGCAGTATTTT

J: TRBJ2-7
V: TRBV12-5
size: NA
D: NA
CDR3: CASGESVAFSYEQYF
DNA: TGTGCTAGTGGTGAATCGGTAGCATTCTCCTACGAGCAGTACTTC

J: TRBJ1-6
V: TRBV3-1/TRBV3-2
size: NA
D: NA
CDR3: CASSQDRQGNSPLHF
DNA: TGTGCCAGCAGCCAAGATAGGCAGGGTAATTCACCCCTCCACTTT

J: TRBJ2-7
V: TRBV4-1
size: NA
D: TRBD1
CDR3: CASSRQGANEQYF
DNA: TGCGCCAGCAGCAGACAGGGGGCCAACGAGCAGTACTTC

J: TRBJ2-3
V: TRBV29-1
size: once
D: TRBD1
CDR3: CSVETGADTQYF
DNA: TGCAGCGTAGAAACAGGGGCAGATACGCAGTATTTT

J: TRBJ1-1
V: TRBV12-3/TRBV12-4
size: NA
D: TRBD1
CDR3: CASSQTGSTEAFF
DNA: TGTGCCAGCAGCCAGACAGGGTCCACTGAAGCTTTCTTT

J: TRBJ2-5
V: TRBV7-2
size: NA
D: NA
CDR3: CASTHTGFQETQYF
DNA: TGTGCCAGCACCCACACAGGTTTTCAAGAGACCCAGTACTTC

J: TRBJ1-2
V: TRBV9
size: NA
D: TRBD1
CDR3: CASSVGPTGDSYGYTF
DNA: TGTGCCAGCAGCGTAGGTCCCACAGGGGACTCCTATGGCTACACCTTC

J: TRBJ2-3
V: TRBV7-9
size: NA
D: NA
CDR3: CASSLPGDTQYF
DNA: TGTGCCAGCAGCTTACCGGGAGATACGCAGTATTTT

J: TRBJ2-3
V: TRBV7-9
size: NA
D: NA
CDR3: CASSLATTDTQYF
DNA: TGTGCCAGCAGCTTAGCCACTACAGATACGCAGTATTTT

J: TRBJ1-1
V: TRBV19
size: once
D: TRBD1
CDR3: CASSAGTGGTEAFF
DNA: TGTGCCAGTAGTGCCGGGACAGGGGGCACTGAAGCTTTCTTT

J: TRBJ1-2
V: TRBV10-3
size: NA
D: NA
CDR3: CAISELQGSAYGYTF
DNA: TGTGCCATCAGTGAGTTACAGGGCTCGGCTTATGGCTACACCTTC

J: TRBJ1-2
V: TRBV3-1/TRBV3-2
size: NA
D: TRBD1
CDR3: CASSQRQGSGYTF
DNA: TGTGCCAGCAGCCAGCGACAGGGGAGCGGCTACACCTTC

J: TRBJ2-3
V: TRBV21-1
size: NA
D: NA
CDR3: CASSKARRTSTDTQYF
DNA: TGTGCCAGCAGCAAAGCGAGGCGGACTAGCACAGATACGCAGTATTTT

J: TRBJ1-6
V: TRBV11-1
size: NA
D: TRBD1
CDR3: CASSLRTGVNSPLHF
DNA: TGTGCCAGCAGCTTGAGGACAGGGGTTAATTCACCCCTCCACTTT

J: TRBJ2-2
V: TRBV5-1
size: NA
D: TRBD2
CDR3: CASSRGGTGELFF
DNA: TGCGCCAGCTCCCGGGGGGGCACCGGGGAGCTGTTTTTT

J: TRBJ1-6
V: TRBV28
size: NA
D: TRBD1
CDR3: CASSLTGVNSPLHF
DNA: TGTGCCAGCAGTTTAACAGGGGTCAATTCACCCCTCCACTTT

J: TRBJ1-2
V: TRBV5-1
size: NA
D: NA
CDR3: CASSSDRRSSGYTF
DNA: TGCGCCAGCAGCTCCGACAGGAGGTCGTCCGGCTACACCTTC

J: TRBJ2-5
V: TRBV11-3
size: NA
D: NA
CDR3: CASSLGEETQYF
DNA: TGTGCCAGCAGCTTAGGAGAAGAGACCCAGTACTTC

J: TRBJ2-1
V: TRBV5-1
size: NA
D: NA
CDR3: CASSPLVGTTGVGEQFF
DNA: TGCGCCAGCAGCCCACTTGTAGGCACGACGGGTGTCGGTGAGCAGTTCTTC

J: TRBJ2-5
V: TRBV27
size: NA
D: TRBD2
CDR3: CASSLSPPAGIARETQYF
DNA: TGTGCCAGCAGCCTTAGCCCACCAGCGGGGATCGCTAGGGAGACCCAGTACTTC

J: TRBJ2-7
V: TRBV5-1
size: NA
D: NA
CDR3: CASSPPDSALYEQYF
DNA: TGCGCCAGCAGCCCTCCCGACAGTGCCCTCTACGAGCAGTACTTC

J: TRBJ2-1
V: TRBV7-2
size: NA
D: TRBD2
CDR3: CASSLKGLGVGNEQFF
DNA: TGTGCCAGCAGCTTAAAGGGACTAGGAGTAGGCAATGAGCAGTTCTTC

J: TRBJ2-1
V: TRBV6-5
size: NA
D: TRBD2
CDR3: CASSLWRERGEQFF
DNA: TGTGCCAGCAGTTTGTGGCGGGAGAGAGGTGAGCAGTTCTTC

J: TRBJ1-2
V: TRBV5-4
size: NA
D: NA
CDR3: CASSFGGGYTF
DNA: TGTGCCAGCAGCTTCGGGGGGGGCTACACCTTC

J: TRBJ1-5
V: TRBV28
size: NA
D: NA
CDR3: CASSFRENQPQHF
DNA: TGTGCCAGCAGCTTCCGGGAAAATCAGCCCCAGCATTTT

J: TRBJ2-7
V: TRBV6-5
size: NA
D: NA
CDR3: CASRINRDLGEQYF
DNA: TGTGCCAGCAGGATAAACAGGGATCTCGGCGAGCAGTACTTC

J: TRBJ2-3
V: TRBV5-1
size: NA
D: TRBD2
CDR3: CASSPATTSGGADTQYF
DNA: TGCGCCAGCAGCCCCGCCACTACTAGCGGGGGGGCGGATACGCAGTATTTT

J: TRBJ1-2
V: TRBV7-9
size: NA
D: NA
CDR3: CASSLKQGSYGYTF
DNA: TGTGCCAGCAGCTTGAAACAGGGTTCCTATGGCTACACCTTC

J: TRBJ2-1
V: TRBV5-4
size: NA
D: TRBD1
CDR3: CASMRGPTNEQFF
DNA: TGTGCCAGCATGAGGGGGCCGACCAATGAGCAGTTCTTC

J: TRBJ1-4
V: TRBV27
size: NA
D: NA
CDR3: CASSYQGRTNEKLFF
DNA: TGTGCCAGCAGTTATCAGGGTCGAACTAATGAAAAACTGTTTTTT

J: TRBJ1-1
V: TRBV10-2
size: NA
D: TRBD1
CDR3: CASSLRTGMNTEAFF
DNA: TGCGCCAGCAGTTTAAGGACAGGGATGAACACTGAAGCTTTCTTT

J: TRBJ1-1
V: TRBV5-1
size: NA
D: TRBD1
CDR3: CASNAQGVNTEAFF
DNA: TGCGCCAGCAACGCACAGGGGGTAAATACTGAAGCTTTCTTT

J: TRBJ1-1
V: TRBV12-3/TRBV12-4
size: once
D: TRBD1
CDR3: CASKIRQGGEAFF
DNA: TGTGCCAGCAAGATCCGACAGGGCGGTGAAGCTTTCTTT

J: TRBJ1-1
V: TRBV11-2
size: NA
D: TRBD1
CDR3: CASLTGTGDTEAFF
DNA: TGTGCCAGTCTTACCGGGACAGGCGACACTGAAGCTTTCTTT

J: TRBJ2-6
V: TRBV19
size: NA
D: TRBD1
CDR3: CASSTPGTGNSGANVLTF
DNA: TGTGCCAGTAGTACTCCCGGGACAGGCAACTCTGGGGCCAACGTCCTGACTTTC

J: TRBJ2-4
V: TRBV18
size: NA
D: NA
CDR3: CASSPGGGDIQYF
DNA: TGTGCCAGCTCACCCGGGGGTGGGGACATTCAGTACTTC

J: TRBJ2-3
V: TRBV7-9
size: NA
D: TRBD1
CDR3: CASDRASSTDTQYF
DNA: TGTGCCAGCGACAGGGCCTCTAGCACAGATACGCAGTATTTT

J: TRBJ2-3
V: TRBV4-3
size: NA
D: NA
CDR3: CASSQDLERRYTQYF
DNA: TGCGCCAGCAGCCAAGATTTGGAGCGGAGATATACGCAGTATTTT

J: TRBJ1-2
V: TRBV19
size: NA
D: TRBD1
CDR3: CASSQTGGAYGYTF
DNA: TGTGCCAGTAGTCAGACAGGGGGAGCCTATGGCTACACCTTC

J: TRBJ2-2
V: TRBV11-1
size: NA
D: NA
CDR3: CASSLVSQGGAGELFF
DNA: TGTGCCAGCAGCTTAGTCTCACAGGGTGGGGCCGGGGAGCTGTTTTTT

J: TRBJ2-1
V: TRBV20-1
size: NA
D: NA
CDR3: CSASSLHEQFF
DNA: TGCAGTGCTAGTTCACTCCATGAGCAGTTCTTC

J: TRBJ2-2
V: TRBV6-2/TRBV6-3
size: NA
D: NA
CDR3: CASSLTGSAGELFF
DNA: TGTGCCAGCAGTCTAACAGGGTCGGCCGGGGAGCTGTTTTTT

J: TRBJ2-2
V: TRBV13
size: NA
D: TRBD2
CDR3: CASSFSSGSTGELFF
DNA: TGTGCCAGCAGCTTTTCTAGCGGATCCACCGGGGAGCTGTTTTTT

J: TRBJ2-5
V: TRBV5-1
size: NA
D: TRBD1
CDR3: CASSIGQGGQETQYF
DNA: TGCGCCAGCAGCATCGGACAGGGGGGTCAAGAGACCCAGTACTTC

J: TRBJ2-6
V: TRBV15
size: NA
D: NA
CDR3: CATSGEFSGANVLTF
DNA: TGTGCCACCAGCGGGGAGTTCTCTGGGGCCAACGTCCTGACTTTC

J: TRBJ2-2
V: TRBV30
size: few
D: NA
CDR3: CASRHWLHGELFF
DNA: TGTGCCTCCAGACATTGGCTACACGGGGAGCTGTTTTTT